The 5 T cell receptor beta chains given below trace back to one sample, sequenced in a study of T cells in localized non-small cell lung cancer. Using immunoSEQ multiplex PCR, the repertoire was profiled, and TCRdb retains in-frame clones only, with some absent. Among some 1,100 clones listed, about 22% were seen once. Specimen: normal lung tissue next to the tumor, collected before any cancer treatment. Every receptor here comes from a male donor at least 60 years old with stage I lung adenocarcinoma.

In this sample, this clone is large. The rearrangement links TRBV7-2 to TRBJ1-1; D is uncertain. Germline-derived CDR1 and CDR2 are SGHTA and FQGNSA. V lost 2 bases, J lost 1 base, and 5 bases lay in between. There are 13 residues in the CDR3. The CDR3: CASSLQTNTEAFF. The CDR3 DNA reads as TGTGCCAGCAGCTTACAGACGAACACTGAAGCTTTCTTT.

This clone is labeled large. The J gene is TRBJ2-2, the V gene TRBV7-2; D might be TRBD2 (5 bases). The CDR3 loop spans 13 amino acids. Germline CDR1 is SGHTA and CDR2 is FQGNSA. Trimming removed 6 bases at V and 6 bases at J, with 11 bases between. In DNA form, the CDR3 reads TGTGCCAGCAGACCCTCCGGGGCCGGGGAGCTGTTTTTT. Its protein is CASRPSGAGELFF.

This clone was detected only a few times. V gene TRBV10-2 combines with J gene TRBJ1-4, with D possibly TRBD1 on 6 matching bases. V was clipped by 5 bases and J by 8 bases, with 12 bases between them. CDR3 size: 13 residues. Germline lookup yields CDR1 WSHSY and CDR2 SAAADI. CDR3 in DNA: TGCGCCAGCAGTCGGGGGCAGGGGGAAAAACTGTTTTTT. Translating it yields CASSRGQGEKLFF.

This clone rates as medium-sized. This rearrangement joins TRBV28 to TRBJ2-3; tentatively, D is TRBD2 (5 bases). Trimming shortened V by 5 bases and J by 0 bases, and 12 bases separated the two germline ends. The CDR3 runs to 15 residues. CDR1 is MDHEN, CDR2 SYDVKM, per germline. This chain's CDR3 is CASSQEESSTDTQYF. CDR3 DNA: TGTGCCAGCAGTCAGGAGGAGTCTAGCACAGATACGCAGTATTTT.

The rearrangement uses TRBV18 and TRBJ2-5; D remains ambiguous. V lost 3 bases and J lost 2, with 7 bases in between. The CDR3 extends over 13 amino acids. Per the germline V gene, CDR1 is KGHSH and CDR2 is LQKENI. The CDR3 spells CASSPGRQETQYF. The CDR3 coding sequence is TGTGCCAGCTCACCGGGCCGTCAAGAGACCCAGTACTTC.